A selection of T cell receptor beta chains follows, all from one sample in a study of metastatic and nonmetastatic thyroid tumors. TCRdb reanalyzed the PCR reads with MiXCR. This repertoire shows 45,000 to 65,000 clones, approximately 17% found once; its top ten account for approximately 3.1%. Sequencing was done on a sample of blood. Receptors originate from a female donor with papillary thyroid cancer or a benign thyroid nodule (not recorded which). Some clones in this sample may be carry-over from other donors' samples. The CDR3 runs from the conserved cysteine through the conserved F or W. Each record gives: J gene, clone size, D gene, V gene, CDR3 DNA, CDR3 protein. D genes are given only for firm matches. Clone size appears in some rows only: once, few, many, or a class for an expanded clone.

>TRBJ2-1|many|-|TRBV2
TGTGCCAGCAGTGAGGGGGTTGGCGGGGCCTGGCCGTTCTTC
CASSEGVGGAWPFF
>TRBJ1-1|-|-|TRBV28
TGTGCCAGCATTCCTCTTGTGTGCACCTGGACAAAGAACACTGAAGCTTTCTTT
CASIPLVCTWTKNTEAFF
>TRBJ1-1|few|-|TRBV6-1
TGTGCCAGCAGCGAAACCACTGAAGCTTTCTTT
CASSETTEAFF
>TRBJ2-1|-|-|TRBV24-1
TGTGCCACCAGTGACCGGGGGGCAGGCAATCTCAATAAGCAGTTCTTC
CATSDRGAGNLNKQFF
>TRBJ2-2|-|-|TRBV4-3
TGCGCCAGCAGCCAAACCCCTCGACTGAACACCGGGGAGCTGTTTTTT
CASSQTPRLNTGELFF
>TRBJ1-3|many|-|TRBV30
TGTGCCTGGAGTCCCGGAAACACCATATATTTT
CAWSPGNTIYF
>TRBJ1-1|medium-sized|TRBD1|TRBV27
TGTGCCAGCAGTCGACAGGGGAACACTGAAGCTTTCTTT
CASSRQGNTEAFF
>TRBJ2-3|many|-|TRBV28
TGTGCCAGCAGTTTAGGGAGTAGAACGCAGTATTTT
CASSLGSRTQYF
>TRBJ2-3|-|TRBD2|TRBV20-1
TGCAGTGGGGGAGGGCCAGGCGCAGATACGCAGTATTTT
CSGGGPGADTQYF
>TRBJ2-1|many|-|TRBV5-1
TGCGCCAGCAGCCCAAATGCCGGGACTGTTAACAATGAGCAGTTCTTC
CASSPNAGTVNNEQFF
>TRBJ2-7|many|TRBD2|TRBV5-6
TGTGCCAGCAGCCCCGGGACTAGCGCCTACTACGAGCAGTACTTC
CASSPGTSAYYEQYF
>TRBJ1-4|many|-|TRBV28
TGTGCCAGCAGTTTATCCCAGGGAGGCGAAAAACTGTTTTTT
CASSLSQGGEKLFF
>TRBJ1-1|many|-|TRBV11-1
TGTGCCAGCAGCCACTGGGGAGGGGGGGGCTACACTGAAGCTTTCTTT
CASSHWGGGGYTEAFF